This paragraph reports one T cell receptor (beta chain). Its antigen is not known. TCRdb used MiXCR to reprocess the RT-PCR reads, holding one entry per CDR3 protein. The sample includes roughly 290,000 distinct CDR3 sequences, less than 25% of them seen just once. The sample originates from a study of response to subunit inactivated influenza vaccine. Overall study findings and caveats: A suggestion made by the authors is that each seasonal influenza vaccination recruits few new T cells.

The germline CDR1 and CDR2 sequences are MDHEN and SYDVKM. This CDR3 region has 14 residues. V was cut by 1 base and J by 7 bases, with 14 bases left in between. The source material was PBMCs from blood, sampled 21 months after vaccination. The source is a man aged 50 to 75 who received an inactivated influenza vaccine. The chain has TRBV28 and TRBJ2-7; no definite D call. CDR3 sequence: CASSLYAPIGEQYF. CDR3 DNA sequence: TGTGCCAGCAGTTTATATGCCCCTATAGGGGAGCAGTACTTC.